This T cell receptor (beta chain) was sequenced during a study of siplizumab effects on memory and regulatory T cells. The V segment lost 0 bases and the J segment 3 bases; nucleotides outside the gene matches: 7. The CDR3 is made up of 16 amino acids. From germline, CDR1 is SGHRS and CDR2 YFSETQ. With respect to this clone: Its target is unknown.

The protocol was immunoSEQ multiplex PCR, while the TCRdb copy is restricted to in-frame clones and leaves out a portion. The sample includes tens of thousands of clones, 87% of them seen just once. Findings and limits, study-wide: Controls showed an average of around 26% Treg-derived mappable alloreactive CD4+ clones, while siplizumab showed approximately 69%. Sequences below about 10^-5 frequency were poorly captured, limiting mapping of alloreactive clones. Siplizumab significantly reduced alloreactive sequences traceable to unstimulated CD4+ memory cells.

The chain combines TRBV5-1 with TRBJ2-3, with TRBD2 matching over 7 bases. This clonotype was obtained from a human donor in good health. Sequences were obtained from Tregs sorted from blood. CDR3: CASSLAGYGRTDTQYF. DNA for the CDR3: TGCGCCAGCAGCTTGGCAGGGTACGGGAGGACAGATACGCAGTATTTT.